This TCR beta chain was recovered during a study of shared clonotypes between healthy human individuals (dated by TCRdb to about 2020). For the wider study: The cohort comprised a couple of women and a few men aged 18 to 49 years. For each donor, three plates each were used for CD4 naive and CD4 memory, two plates were used for CD8 naive, and one plate was used for CD8 memory. The study deeply sequenced blood TCR repertoires of five healthy adults to estimate repertoire size and the extent of clonotype sharing between individuals. To increase sequencing depth and limit assay-specific biases, TCR repertoire library preparation and sequencing were carried out by different laboratories using diverse techniques. Per donor, leukapheresis produced somewhere between about 0.8 and 9.5 billion PBMCs.

Note on this clone: What this receptor recognizes is not known. No base quality information exists; no much larger clone differs at one position.

TCR CDR3 regions were amplified from genomic DNA by multiplex PCR using the deep immunoSEQ assay. Genomic DNA extracted from each cell subset was distributed evenly over all wells of several immunoSEQ 96-well plates, and each plate served as one replicate. For sorted subsets, about 200 ng genomic DNA, equal to some 30,000 T cell genomes, was loaded into each replicate PCR. Purified libraries were quantified with a Qubit 3.0 fluorometer, sized on a Bioanalyzer 2100, and re-quantified with the KAPA Library Quantification kit. Each immunoSEQ 96-well plate was sequenced on its own single-read 150-cycle Illumina NextSeq 550 flow cell. As for how the authors treated the data: Because the immunoSEQ output held only junctional sequences and lacked quality scores, the filtering could not match the filtering applied to full-length reads. Sequences were annotated with PyIR, a Python wrapper for IgBLAST v1.9, using IMGT germline references to assign V/J genes and CDR3. Reads were filtered out if the reads had weak V/J assignments (E-value above 1e-6), no CDR3, stop codons, out-of-frame junctions, or ambiguous translated residues. A V3J clonotype was defined by an identical inferred V gene, J gene, and CDR3 amino acid sequence. The percentage overlap between two repertoires was calculated by dividing the number of shared unique clonotypes by the size of the smaller repertoire. Three approaches were used to assess repertoire richness: RTK rarefaction, the Chao1 estimator, and Recon v2.1 estimates of unobserved clonotypes. Generation probabilities for all TCRbeta clonotypes obtained by the gDNA method from a handful of donors were computed using OLGA. TCRdb took over this immuneACCESS table, retaining in-frame rearrangements with V and J assigned. Such tables are incomplete; in checked studies, under half of the missing clones stem from an unresolved V gene, and the remainder is unexplained. D and trimming come from the DNA, and the V and J calls and clone size come from that table. This sample holds approximately 2,000,000 clones; 85% to 95% were observed only once. Around 0.38% of the sample is taken by the ten largest.

Healthy HIV-negative adults with no recently reported acute infections or vaccinations were included as donors. Only Caucasian adults living in Nashville, Tennessee, USA were represented among the donors. CD4+ T cells were enriched by magnetic negative selection; naive cells were then positively selected on CD45RA, and the negative fraction formed the memory subset. Blood was obtained by leukapheresis, after which PBMCs were separated by Ficoll-Histopaque density gradient centrifugation and cryopreserved in liquid nitrogen vapor phase. Purity and quantity of every magnetically sorted T cell population were checked by analytical flow cytometry. Genomic DNA was isolated from every sorted fraction and measured by UV absorbance on a Nanodrop 2000c. The CDR3 measures 13 amino acids from cysteine to phenylalanine. The only DNA kept is the CDR3, 39 bases in frame from the first base. V is pared back by 6 bases and J by 7 bases, with 13 bases lying between the germline termini. The germline V gene specifies MNHEY as CDR1 and SVGAGI as CDR2.

Study-level results and caveats: Compared with non-shared clonotypes, the clonotypes found in all four sorted-subset donors had higher generation probabilities. The genetic and exposure-history diversity represented was limited by the small number of donors. Rarefaction of sorted-subset datasets indicated incomplete sequencing despite the large sequencing depth. Pairwise subsampling led to the expectation that sequencing depth would affect the degree of clonotype sharing among donors. Larger estimated clonotype richness was generally found for naive subsets than for memory subsets. Sampling was limited to blood, and TCR repertoires in tissue likely differ from TCR repertoires in blood. Approximately 5% of naive CD4, around 4% of naive CD8, 2.3% of memory CD4, and approximately 0.39% of memory CD8 clonotypes were shared across a few donors.

The sequencing input was naive CD4+ T cells from PBMCs. This specimen's cell subset or site label, interpreted: CD45RA+ positively selected. In this chain, TRBV6-5 is recombined with TRBJ1-5; possibly the D gene is TRBD1, per 5 matching bases. The receptor was derived from a man aged 18 to 29 in good health. Some clones in this sample may be carry-over from other donors' samples. The CDR3: CASSLAGGQPQHF. The base sequence is TGTGCCAGCAGCCTCGCTGGGGGGCAGCCCCAGCATTTT.